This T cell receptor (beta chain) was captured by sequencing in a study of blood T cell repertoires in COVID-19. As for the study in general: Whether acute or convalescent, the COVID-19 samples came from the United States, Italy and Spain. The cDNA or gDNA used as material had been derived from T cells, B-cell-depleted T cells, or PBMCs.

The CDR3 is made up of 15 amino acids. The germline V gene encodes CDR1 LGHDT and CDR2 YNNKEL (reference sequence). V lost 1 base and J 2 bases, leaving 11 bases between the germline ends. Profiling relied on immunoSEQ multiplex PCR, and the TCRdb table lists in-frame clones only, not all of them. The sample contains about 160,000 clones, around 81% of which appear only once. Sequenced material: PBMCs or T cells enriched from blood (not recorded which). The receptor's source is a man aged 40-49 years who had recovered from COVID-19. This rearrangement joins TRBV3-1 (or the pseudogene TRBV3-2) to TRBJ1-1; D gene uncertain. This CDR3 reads CASSQVPGRNTEAFF. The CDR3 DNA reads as TGTGCCAGCAGCCAAGTCCCGGGTCGAAACACTGAAGCTTTCTTT.